This T cell receptor (beta chain) was recorded in a study of type 1 and type 2 diabetes patients. Study-wide background: The cohort mixed type 1 diabetes, type 2 diabetes and nondiabetic donors. T cells were magnetically sorted from PBMCs as CD4+ or CD8+ subsets.

Amplification started from genomic DNA. Multiplex PCR with 30 forward and 13 reverse primers amplified the TCR beta CDR3. One entry per CDR3 protein, called by TCRdb with MiXCR from the multiplex PCR reads. This table holds more than 250,000 distinct CDR3 sequences, roughly 50% found once. This clonotype appeared a few times. The CDR3 length is 14 residues. V lost 4 bases to trimming and J lost 5 bases; unmatched junction nucleotides: 4. Germline V gene sequence: CDR1 SGHRS, CDR2 YFSETQ. Anyone with other autoimmune disease or infection in the prior four weeks was excluded. Each participant gave ten milliliters of peripheral blood.

This sequence joins TRBV5-1 and TRBJ1-4; 8 positions agree with TRBD1. Sequences were obtained from peripheral blood mononuclear cells (PBMCs). This receptor was obtained from a young man with type 2 diabetes. The CDR3 DNA reads as TGCGCCAGCAGCCCAACAGGGGGGAATGAAAAACTGTTTTTT. Translated: CASSPTGGNEKLFF.